This TCR beta chain was identified in a study of Graves' ophthalmopathy and Graves' hyperthyroidism. General study results and limits: The model flagged ophthalmopathy progression at about 68% sensitivity and about 72% specificity.

Amplification of the TCR beta CDR3 regions used RNA transcripts (as template). RT-PCR in the first round used HTBI primers; a second-round multiplex PCR followed. MiXCR was run by TCRdb on the multiplex PCR reads, yielding one entry per CDR3 protein. The table shows about 700,000 distinct CDR3 sequences, with approximately 40% occurring only once. PBMCs were isolated from a roughly 10 ml sample of fresh peripheral blood. This CDR3 contains 13 residues. Looked up from germline, CDR1 is SEHNR and CDR2 is FQNEAQ (reference sequence). A remark on this clonotype: Its antigen is not identified. One end of the junction varies from germline; a read error may be responsible.

The J gene is TRBJ2-5, the V gene TRBV7-9; D is tentatively TRBD1 or TRBD2 (5 bases each). This clonotype originated in an adult man with Graves' ophthalmopathy. Material: peripheral blood. CDR3 DNA: TGTGCCAGCAGCCTAACATGGCCGGGACCTCCGAACTTC. It codes for CASSLTWPGPPNF. Drawing the rest from reference TRBV7-9 and TRBJ2-5, the complete variable domain is DTGVSQNPRHKITKRGQNVTFRCDPISEHNRLYWYRQTLGQGPEFLTYFQNEAQLEKSRLLSDRFSAERPKGSFSTLEIQRTEQGDSAMYLCASSLTWPGPPNFGPGTRLLVL.